This TCR beta chain was found in a study of control samples from healthy donors and cancer patients. This clone was seen a single time. The CDR3 has 16 residues. J was trimmed by 8 bases and V by 1 base; bases with no gene match: 13. The germline V gene has CDR1 LGHDT and CDR2 YNNKEL (reference sequence). Profiling relied on immunoSEQ multiplex PCR, and the TCRdb table lists in-frame clones only, not all of them. The sample carries about 84,000 clones, 91% recorded once. The TCR originated in a young man in good health. The chain recombines TRBV3-1 (or the pseudogene TRBV3-2) with TRBJ2-7; 8 bases agree with TRBD1. Sequencing used blood. The CDR3 spells CASSQVRGTGNSQQYF. CDR3 DNA sequence: TGTGCCAGCAGCCAAGTCAGAGGGACAGGTAACTCCCAGCAGTACTTC.